Below, 12 T cell receptor beta chains from the same sample are listed, as sequenced in a study of beta chain features in type 1 diabetes (dated by TCRdb to 2016 to 2018). The library was obtained by the immunoSEQ multiplex PCR assay. The High Capacity cDNA Reverse Transcription Kit was used to reverse transcribe all of the isolated RNA, meaning that expressed TCRB transcripts were what got sequenced. TCRdb carries this immuneACCESS record with in-frame sequences only. Its versions omit some clonotypes, under half of them owing to an unresolved V gene in the studies checked, with the rest unexplained. The sample records 600,000 to 650,000 clones, roughly a sixth of which are singletons. The ten largest clones take up approximately 0.087% of the sample. Sequenced: naive CD4+ T cells from blood. The sample's cell subset or site label is to be understood as: true naive CD4+ T cells. The receptors shown here come from a man younger than 35 in good health.

The chain links TRBV7-3 to TRBJ2-5; TRBD2 matches at 12 bases. V lost 6 bases, J lost 4 bases, and 9 bases stayed unmatched. This CDR3 is 16 amino acids long. CDR1 and CDR2 from the germline V gene are SGHTA and FQGTGA. The CDR3 sequence is CASRGHPGLAGETQYF. CDR3 bases: TGTGCCAGCAGGGGCCATCCGGGACTAGCGGGAGAGACCCAGTACTTC.

This sequence joins TRBV6-5 and TRBJ2-7; 9 bases agree with TRBD2. Germline V CDR1 and CDR2: MNHEY, SVGAGI. With 0 bases clipped from V and 0 bases from J, the junction kept 3 bases outside the gene matches. The CDR3 totals 16 residues. The CDR3 sequence is CASSYSTSGFSYEQYF. In DNA, the CDR3 is TGTGCCAGCAGTTACTCAACTAGCGGGTTCTCCTACGAGCAGTACTTC.

This clone occurred a few times. The same CDR3 also results from other DNA sequences found in this sample. The chain combines TRBV20-1 with TRBJ2-7; D is unresolved. The length of the CDR3 is 11 residues. In germline, CDR1 is DFQATT, CDR2 SNEGSKA (reference sequence). Between the trimmed V and J ends, which lost 1 base and 1 base, there was a span of 2 bases. The DNA of the CDR3 is TGCAGTGCTAGAGGGTCCTACGAGCAGTACTTC. The encoded protein is CSARGSYEQYF.

The chain recombines TRBV9 with TRBJ1-2; TRBD1 matches 11 bases. V gave up 2 bases and J gave up 8 bases; unmatched junction bases: 5. The CDR3 consists of 14 residues. CDR1 SGDLS and CDR2 YYNGEE come from the germline V gene. CDR3 residues: CASSVGQGAGGYTF. The CDR3 coding sequence is TGTGCCAGCAGCGTTGGACAGGGGGCTGGCGGCTACACCTTC. The full variable domain, with the rest looked up from reference TRBV9 and TRBJ1-2, is DSGVTQTPKHLITATGQRVTLRCSPRSGDLSVYWYQQSLDQGLQFLIQYYNGEERAKGNILERFSAQQFPDLHSELNLSSLELGDSALYFCASSVGQGAGGYTFGSGTRLTVV.

This rearrangement joins TRBV6-5 to TRBJ2-1; 8 bases agree with TRBD1. Trimming took 6 bases from V and 0 from J; bases not matched to a gene: 4. Looked up from germline, CDR1 is MNHEY and CDR2 is SVGAGI. This CDR3 is 15 amino acids long. CDR3 sequence reads: CASSPGTGSYNEQFF. Here the CDR3 DNA reads TGTGCCAGCAGCCCCGGGACAGGCTCCTACAATGAGCAGTTCTTC.

This clone has only a few counts. The J gene is TRBJ1-4, the V gene TRBV7-6; no clear D. Germline lookup yields CDR1 SGHVS and CDR2 FNYEAQ. This CDR3 region has 16 residues. Deletions cut 3 bases from V and 0 bases from J, with 11 bases between. The CDR3: CASSFGLVATNEKLFF. The DNA for the CDR3 is TGTGCCAGCAGCTTCGGACTCGTTGCAACTAATGAAAAACTGTTTTTT.

The chain employs TRBV7-3 and TRBJ2-7; 10 nucleotides agree with TRBD2. Trimming took 1 base from V and 7 from J; bases not matched to a gene: 7. Germline V gene data show CDR1 as SGHTA and CDR2 as FQGTGA. The CDR3 spans 15 residues. Written as DNA, the CDR3 is TGTGCCAGCAGCTTAATGAGCGTGACTAGCGGGGAGCAGTACTTC. It is translated as CASSLMSVTSGEQYF.

A few counts support this clone. The J gene is TRBJ1-5, the V gene TRBV29-1; no firm D call. The CDR3 extends over 12 amino acids. The germline gives CDR1 SQVTM, CDR2 ANQGSEA. V lost 2 bases and J lost 4, with 6 bases in between. The chain's CDR3 is CSVEMGNQPQHF. CDR3 bases: TGCAGCGTTGAAATGGGGAATCAGCCCCAGCATTTT.

This clone has a handful of counts. This chain joins TRBV5-1 and TRBJ2-3; 7 bases fit TRBD1. The CDR3 is 14 amino acids. V lost 4 bases, J lost 2 bases, and 4 bases stayed unmatched. CDR1 is SGHRS and CDR2 is YFSETQ in the germline V gene. The CDR3 DNA follows: TGCGCCAGCAGCCGCCAGGGGGACACAGATACGCAGTATTTT. Amino acids: CASSRQGDTDTQYF.

DNA for the CDR3: TGTGCCAGCAGCGTAGCAGGACAGACAAATGAAAAACTGTTTTTT. Its translation is CASSVAGQTNEKLFF. The chain couples TRBV9 to TRBJ1-4; perhaps TRBD1 as D (6 bases). CDR3 length equals 15 residues. Trimming left V 0 bases short and J 5 bases short, with 11 bases between. The V gene's germline CDR1 is SGDLS and CDR2 YYNGEE.

This clone was seen a few times. This chain joins TRBV5-4 and TRBJ1-1; a weak D match, TRBD1 (5 bases). Germline V lookup: CDR1 SGHNT, CDR2 YYREEE (reference sequence). V was cut by 6 bases and J by 2 bases, with 17 bases left in between. The CDR3 is 15 amino acids. DNA of the CDR3: TGTGCCAGCATCGCCGTAGACAGAGGAAACACTGAAGCTTTCTTT. Protein: CASIAVDRGNTEAFF.

The chain recombines TRBV19 with TRBJ2-7; D is perhaps TRBD2 (6 bases). CDR3 length: 16 residues. V gave up 3 bases and J gave up 2 bases, with 17 bases separating them. CDR1 and CDR2 (germline): LNHDA, SQIVND (reference sequence). The CDR3 sequence: CASSMPYDGRTYEQYF. The CDR3 region has the DNA TGTGCCAGTAGTATGCCTTACGACGGGAGAACCTACGAGCAGTACTTC.